The rows below give T cell receptor beta chains drawn from one sample of a study of human T cells and chemical hapten exposure. MiXCR was run by TCRdb on the RACE reads, yielding one entry per CDR3 protein. The sample records approximately 80,000 distinct CDR3 sequences, 10% to 14% being singletons. Specimen: whole blood, collected in connection with sensitization to the hapten diphenylcyclopropenone (DPC). These TCRs come from a woman in her 50s with alopecia areata. Some clones in this sample may be carry-over from other donors' samples. The CDR3 runs from the conserved cysteine through the conserved F or W.

J,V,CDR3
TRBJ2-2,TRBV27,CASSPPALPGAGELFF
TRBJ2-3,TRBV11-1,CASGQGRLAASTDTQYF
TRBJ2-3,TRBV2,CASSAPSPGGADTQYF
TRBJ1-3,TRBV5-1,CASGVTGDSGNTIYF
TRBJ2-3,TRBV5-1,CASSSRTSGSTDTQYF
TRBJ2-7,TRBV7-3,CASSLNRARSYEQYF
TRBJ1-2,TRBV29-1,CSVGQGDGYTF
TRBJ1-6,TRBV20-1,CSASVQGSNSPLHF
TRBJ1-6,TRBV6-1,CASSAGHYNSPLHF
TRBJ1-6,TRBV6-5,CASTPGGLGSPLHF
TRBJ1-5,TRBV12-3/TRBV12-4,CASSSNRGGGQPQHF
TRBJ2-2,TRBV7-3,CASSSGATGELFF
TRBJ2-4,TRBV12-3/TRBV12-4,CASSLGGGNIQYF
TRBJ2-1,TRBV7-8,CASRNQVKSIYNEQFF
TRBJ2-1,TRBV6-5,CASTMTARVGEQFF
TRBJ2-3,TRBV20-1,CSASPGQGTQYF
TRBJ1-5,TRBV19,CASSTPTGNQPQHF
TRBJ1-5,TRBV20-1,CSASPVGPQHF
TRBJ2-3,TRBV4-2,CASSQGVPSTDTQYF
TRBJ2-6,TRBV21-1,CASKGGFISGANVLTF
TRBJ2-5,TRBV5-5,CASSPGTRQETQYF
TRBJ2-7,TRBV14,CASSRQGMIDERYF
TRBJ2-1,TRBV3-1,CASSHQGGTRRYNEQFF
TRBJ2-1,TRBV6-2/TRBV6-3,CASSESLAGGYNEQFF
TRBJ2-3,TRBV25-1,CASSAAGVTDTQYF
TRBJ2-1,TRBV25-1,CASSEARGQAYNEQFF
TRBJ2-1,TRBV7-2,CASSLGYWYEQFF
TRBJ2-1,TRBV7-2,CASSSRQGAKRNEQFF
TRBJ2-1,TRBV4-1,CASSLDRADEQFF
TRBJ2-7,TRBV12-5,CASGLGLAGAYEQYF
TRBJ1-4,TRBV2,CASSENRASEKLFF
TRBJ2-1,TRBV20-1,CSAKQGARVEQFF
TRBJ2-3,TRBV29-1,CSVEAFGSSVAGTDTQYF
TRBJ2-7,TRBV29-1,CSIREALSSYEQYF
TRBJ2-3,TRBV6-1,CASSEAAGGPTDTQYF
TRBJ2-2,TRBV4-1,CASSQRRESKNTGELFF
TRBJ2-7,TRBV18,CASSPDSREQYF
TRBJ2-1,TRBV27,CASSLRTGEYNEQFF
TRBJ2-7,TRBV28,CASSSLGTSGKYEQYF
TRBJ2-1,TRBV12-3/TRBV12-4,CASRLTLGQGYNEQFF
TRBJ1-6,TRBV11-2,CASSPASGTGASPLHF